The 3 T cell receptor beta chains given below trace back to one sample, sequenced in a study of vaccination and CD4 T cells after COVID-19. These TCRs' antigens remain unknown. The treatment here: approximately nine-day PBMC culture with coronavirus spike peptide pools or control peptides (ViraFEST assay). Cultured CD4+ T-cell DNA underwent Oncomine TCR Beta short-read sequencing. MiXCR was run by TCRdb on the PCR reads, yielding one entry per CDR3 protein. The table lists about 4,800 distinct CDR3 sequences, 21% of them singletons, with about a fifth in the top ten. The sample consisted of CD4+ T cells from blood, cultured in vitro. All receptors come from a human donor who had recovered from COVID-19.

This clonotype was observed a handful of times. The V and J genes are TRBV2 and TRBJ2-2; either TRBD1 or TRBD2 may fit D (5 bases each). Germline V lookup: CDR1 SNHLY, CDR2 FYNNEI. This CDR3 region has 15 residues. V was shortened by 2 bases and J by 5 bases, with 12 bases between the two germline ends. The CDR3 spells CASSEIPGLTGELFF. The CDR3 nucleotides are TGTGCCAGCAGTGAAATACCGGGGCTAACCGGGGAGCTGTTTTTT.

This clonotype is hyperexpanded (1% or more). The rearrangement links TRBV27 to TRBJ2-5, with D perhaps being TRBD1 or TRBD2 (6 bases each). This CDR3 comprises 15 residues. Germline V CDR1 and CDR2: MNHEY, SMNVEV (reference sequence). Trimming shortened V by 0 bases and J by 5 bases, and 13 bases separated the two germline ends. CDR3 in DNA: TGTGCCAGCAGTTTATCCACGGGGGCGTTGGAGACCCAGTACTTC. Its protein product is CASSLSTGALETQYF.

The rearrangement uses TRBV19 and TRBJ2-7; TRBD2 aligns across 14 bases. Germline V lookup: CDR1 LNHDA, CDR2 SQIVND (reference sequence). There are 18 residues in the CDR3. The trim removed 5 bases at V and 2 bases at J, leaving 11 bases unmatched. CDR3 loop: CASSARTSGGPTPYEQYF. In DNA form, the CDR3 reads TGTGCCAGTAGTGCCAGGACTAGCGGGGGGCCAACTCCCTACGAGCAGTACTTC.